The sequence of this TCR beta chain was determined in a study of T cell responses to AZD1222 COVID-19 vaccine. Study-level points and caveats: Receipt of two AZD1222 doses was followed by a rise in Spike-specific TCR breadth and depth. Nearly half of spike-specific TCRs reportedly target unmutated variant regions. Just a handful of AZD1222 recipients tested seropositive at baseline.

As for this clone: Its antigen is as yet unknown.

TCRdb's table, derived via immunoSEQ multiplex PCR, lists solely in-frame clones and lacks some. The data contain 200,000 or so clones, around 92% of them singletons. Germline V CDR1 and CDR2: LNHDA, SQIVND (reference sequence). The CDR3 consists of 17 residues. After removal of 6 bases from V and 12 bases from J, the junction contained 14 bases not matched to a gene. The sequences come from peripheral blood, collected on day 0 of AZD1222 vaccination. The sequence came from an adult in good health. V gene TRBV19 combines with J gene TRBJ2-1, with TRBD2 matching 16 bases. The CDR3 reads CASSHFQTGLAGGGQFF. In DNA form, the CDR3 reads TGTGCCAGTAGCCATTTTCAAACGGGACTAGCGGGAGGGGGGCAGTTCTTC.